A single sample gave rise to the 15 T cell receptor beta chains below, sequenced in a study of blood T cell repertoires in COVID-19. TCRdb keeps only in-frame clones here, not all; method: immunoSEQ multiplex PCR. The sample contains around 270,000 clones, roughly 90% of which appear only once. Material for sequencing was peripheral blood. The receptors stem from a man between 35 and 55 years old with acute or convalescent COVID-19.

The genes are TRBV5-1 and TRBJ1-1; D is uncertain. Trimming pared 4 bases from V and 3 bases from J, leaving 10 bases between. This CDR3 contains 13 residues. From germline, CDR1 is SGHRS and CDR2 YFSETQ. CDR3 sequence reads: CASSPQEDTEAFF. CDR3 coding DNA: TGCGCCAGCAGCCCTCAGGAGGACACTGAAGCTTTCTTT.

This clone was picked up a small number of times. This chain links TRBV24-1 with TRBJ1-1, with TRBD1 matching 7 bases. The V gene's germline CDR1 is KGHDR and CDR2 SFDVKD. The CDR3 has 14 residues. V was clipped by 5 bases and J by 5 bases; unmatched bases: 7. DNA for the CDR3: TGTGCCACCAGTGGGACAGGCGGGAAAACTGAAGCTTTCTTT. Translation: CATSGTGGKTEAFF.

The CDR3 coding sequence is TGTGCCACCAGTGATGGGGGGAGGTATAATGAAAAACTGTTTTTT. Its protein is CATSDGGRYNEKLFF. V gene TRBV24-1 combines with J gene TRBJ1-4, with D possibly TRBD1 on 5 matching bases. Germline CDR1 reads KGHDR; CDR2 reads SFDVKD. V was pared by 3 bases and J by 4 bases, with 11 bases between. The CDR3 covers 15 residues.

J is TRBJ2-2 and V is TRBV7-8; D is possibly TRBD1 (6 bases). The germline V gene encodes CDR1 SGHVS and CDR2 FQNEAQ. V was pared by 6 bases and J by 4 bases, with 15 bases between. This CDR3 has 15 amino acids. The CDR3 nucleotides read TGTGCCAGCAGTCCTACAGGGTGGCCCACCGGGGAGCTGTTTTTT. Its protein product is CASSPTGWPTGELFF.

The chain links TRBV29-1 to TRBJ1-2; 9 bases map to TRBD1. The J segment lost 5 bases and the V segment lost 7 bases, leaving 11 bases of the junction unmatched. CDR1 is SQVTM, CDR2 ANQGSEA, per germline. This CDR3 spans 14 amino acids. The CDR3 is CSAGTDRGGYGYTF. CDR3 coding DNA: TGCAGCGCCGGGACGGACAGGGGTGGTTATGGCTACACCTTC.

The J gene is TRBJ1-2, the V gene TRBV5-1; the D gene is possibly TRBD1 (6 bases). From germline, CDR1 is SGHRS and CDR2 YFSETQ. Trimming left V 2 bases short and J 8 bases short, with 19 bases between. This CDR3 is 15 amino acids long. CDR3: CASSFVTGSLGGYTF. The CDR3 DNA is TGCGCCAGCAGCTTTGTTACAGGGAGCCTTGGGGGCTACACCTTC.

The J gene is TRBJ2-1, the V gene TRBV5-1; no clear D gene. The CDR3 has 13 residues. V gave up 1 base and J gave up 6 bases, with 8 bases separating them. In germline, CDR1 is SGHRS, CDR2 YFSETQ. The CDR3 here is CASSLSEANEQFF. CDR3 coding DNA: TGCGCCAGCAGCTTGAGCGAGGCCAATGAGCAGTTCTTC.

The chain combines TRBV19 with TRBJ1-2, with no clear D. This CDR3 has 13 residues. Germline-derived CDR1 and CDR2 are LNHDA and SQIVND (reference sequence). Trimming left V 5 bases short and J 4 bases short, with 11 bases between. The CDR3 region has the DNA TGTGCCAGTAGTTTCCGGAGCCTCTATGGCTACACCTTC. It translates to CASSFRSLYGYTF.

The chain links TRBV30 to TRBJ1-5; D perhaps matches TRBD1 (6 bases). The CDR3 extends over 15 amino acids. With 0 bases removed from V and 0 bases from J, the gap between germline ends came to 9 bases. CDR1 is GTSNPN and CDR2 is SVGIG in the germline V gene (reference sequence). CDR3 nucleotides: TGTGCCTGGAGTGTCGGGACAACTAGCAATCAGCCCCAGCATTTT. This translates into CAWSVGTTSNQPQHF.

J is TRBJ2-2 and V is TRBV4-2; D possibly corresponds to TRBD1 (6 bases). Trimming shortened V by 0 bases and J by 0 bases, and 8 bases separated the two germline ends. This CDR3 comprises 16 residues. The V gene's germline CDR1 is LGHNA and CDR2 YNFKEQ. DNA of the CDR3: TGTGCCAGCAGCCAAGAGACAGGCGCGAACACCGGGGAGCTGTTTTTT. It encodes CASSQETGANTGELFF.

The chain has TRBV6-4 and TRBJ1-2; D is perhaps TRBD1 (5 bases). The CDR3 consists of 13 residues. V was trimmed by 8 bases and J by 8 bases, leaving 18 bases between them. CDR1 MRHNA and CDR2 SNTAGT come from the germline V gene. CDR3 region: CASGLLGGRGYTF. As DNA, the CDR3 is TGTGCCAGCGGTTTGCTGGGGGGTCGGGGCTACACCTTC.

The V and J genes are TRBV6-5 and TRBJ1-2, with 9 bases aligning to TRBD1. The CDR3 is made up of 14 amino acids. With V trimmed by 0 bases and J by 4 bases, 0 bases remained unmatched. Germline lookup yields CDR1 MNHEY and CDR2 SVGAGI. The CDR3 protein is CASSYSDRGYGYTF. CDR3 bases: TGTGCCAGCAGTTACTCGGACAGGGGCTATGGCTACACCTTC.

The chain couples TRBV7-9 to TRBJ1-1; weak D call: TRBD1 (6 bases). The V and J ends lost 2 bases and 1 base respectively, with 8 bases between them. Germline assignment: CDR1 SEHNR and CDR2 FQNEAQ (reference sequence). The CDR3 contains 14 residues. Written as DNA, the CDR3 is TGTGCCAGCAGCTTACAACAGGGGAACACTGAAGCTTTCTTT. This encodes CASSLQQGNTEAFF.

The chain employs TRBV5-1 and TRBJ1-3; 10 bases are shared with TRBD1. Trimming cost V 2 bases and J 4 bases; bases outside gene matches: 6. The CDR3 is 16 amino acids. Germline assignment: CDR1 SGHRS and CDR2 YFSETQ. DNA of the CDR3: TGCGCCAGCAGCTTACTGGGACAGGGGACAGGAAACACCATATATTTT. It encodes CASSLLGQGTGNTIYF.

The V and J genes are TRBV29-1 and TRBJ2-1; 11 bases map to TRBD1. The CDR3 has 16 amino acids. V shed 7 bases and J 9 bases; nucleotides not matched to a gene: 17. Germline values: CDR1 SQVTM, CDR2 ANQGSEA. The CDR3 nucleotides are TGCAGCGCCCAACCAGTCCCCGGGACAGGGGGGGCTGAGCAGTTCTTC. Its translation is CSAQPVPGTGGAEQFF.